This is a list of T cell receptor beta chains from one sample in a study of T cell repertoires in MIS-A myocarditis. Clones were sequenced by immunoSEQ multiplex PCR, and TCRdb holds only the in-frame ones, with some missing. The sample shows about 11,000 clones, 83% of them seen only once. Sequenced material: right ventricle heart tissue obtained at autopsy. The receptors shown here come from a man aged 18 to 30 with fulminant myocarditis from multisystem inflammatory syndrome in adults (MIS-A) after COVID-19. The CDR3 runs from the conserved cysteine through the conserved F or W. The D gene is left open where the match is weak. Only part of the rows carry a size: once, few, many, or a class if the clone is expanded.

>TRBV5-5|.|TRBD2|TRBJ2-2
TGTGCCAGCAGCTTTAGCGGGGGGAACACCGGGGAGCTGTTTTTT
CASSFSGGNTGELFF
>TRBV28|.|TRBD1|TRBJ2-7
TGTGCCAGCAGTCTAGGACAGGGAGGCGAGCAGTACTTC
CASSLGQGGEQYF
>TRBV27|.|.|TRBJ1-1
TGTGCCAGCAGTCAACCCCAGGGAAGGAGCACTGAAGCTTTCTTT
CASSQPQGRSTEAFF
>TRBV6-4|.|TRBD1|TRBJ1-2
TGTGCCAGCAGTGACTCGGGACAGGAGGGTGGCTACACCTTC
CASSDSGQEGGYTF
>TRBV6-5|.|.|TRBJ1-1
TGTGCCAGCGCAACGGCCGGGCAATTCTGGGGTGAAGCTTTCTTT
CASATAGQFWGEAFF
>TRBV7-2|.|.|TRBJ1-4
TGTGCCAGCAGCTTAAAGGGGGAAAAACTGTTTTTT
CASSLKGEKLFF
>TRBV18|.|.|TRBJ1-2
TGTGCCAGCTCACCGACAGCTAACTATGGCTACACCTTC
CASSPTANYGYTF
>TRBV30|.|TRBD2|TRBJ2-1
TGTGCCTGGGCGGGAGAACCCTACAATGAGCAGTTCTTC
CAWAGEPYNEQFF
>TRBV15|.|.|TRBJ2-1
TGTGCCACCAGTAATAGGGGTGAGCAGTTCTTC
CATSNRGEQFF
>TRBV2|.|.|TRBJ2-2
TGTGCCAGCAGTCTGCTCACCGGGGGCCGGAGTGGCGGGGAGCTGTTTTTT
CASSLLTGGRSGGELFF
>TRBV6-5|.|.|TRBJ1-1
TGTGCCAGCAGGAGGGGGGGCTCGGACAACACTGAAGCTTTCTTT
CASRRGGSDNTEAFF
>TRBV18|.|.|TRBJ1-1
TGTGCCAGCTCACCCCAATCCGGGGTCACTGAAGCTTTCTTT
CASSPQSGVTEAFF
>TRBV7-2|.|.|TRBJ1-3
TGTGCCAGCAGCTCATCCGGGGGGGACACTGGAAACACCATATATTTT
CASSSSGGDTGNTIYF
>TRBV24-1|.|TRBD1|TRBJ2-7
TGTGCCACCAGTGATCCAGGGGGTGGGGAGCAGTACTTC
CATSDPGGGEQYF
>TRBV4-1|.|.|TRBJ2-2
TGCGCCAGCAGCCAAGATGAGGGGATCGGGGAGCTGTTTTTT
CASSQDEGIGELFF
>TRBV10-2|.|.|TRBJ2-1
TGCGCCAGCAAGGTTGCGGGAAGTGACTACAATGAGCAGTTCTTC
CASKVAGSDYNEQFF
>TRBV19|.|.|TRBJ1-2
TGTGCCAGTAGTCAGTTCTATGGCTACACCTTC
CASSQFYGYTF
>TRBV2|.|.|TRBJ2-5
TGTGCCAGCGCATACGCGGAGACCCAGTACTTC
CASAYAETQYF
>TRBV6-5|.|TRBD1|TRBJ1-1
TGTGCCAGCAGTTTACAGGGGGATGGAAGCACTGAAGCTTTCTTT
CASSLQGDGSTEAFF
>TRBV5-4|.|.|TRBJ1-4
TGTGCCAGCAGCTTGGAGGGGAGGGAACTGTTTTTT
CASSLEGRELFF
>TRBV7-2|.|.|TRBJ1-6
TGTGCCAGCAGCTTAACCCAGAGAACAAATTCACCCCTCCACTTT
CASSLTQRTNSPLHF
>TRBV4-1|.|.|TRBJ2-7
TGCGCCAGCAGCCAGGCGGAAGCCTACGAGCAGTACTTC
CASSQAEAYEQYF
>TRBV11-2|.|.|TRBJ2-2
TGTGCCAGCAGCTTAGCTTGGGGGGGCCCCGGGGAGCTGTTTTTT
CASSLAWGGPGELFF
>TRBV15|.|.|TRBJ2-7
TGTGCCACCAGCTGGCAGGGCTACGAGCAGTACTTC
CATSWQGYEQYF
>TRBV27|.|.|TRBJ1-5
TGTGCCAGCAGTCCCCTTTACGGACATTATAGCAATCAGCCCCAGCATTTT
CASSPLYGHYSNQPQHF
>TRBV2|.|.|TRBJ1-1
TGTGCCAGCAGTGAAGGGTTGGGGGTGGGAGTTGGGAGTGAAGCTTTCTTT
CASSEGLGVGVGSEAFF
>TRBV6-5|.|TRBD1|TRBJ2-7
TGTGCCAGTCGCGAGGTTAACAGGGGGGTCCACGAGCAGTACTTC
CASREVNRGVHEQYF
>TRBV14|once|.|TRBJ2-7
TGTGCCAGCAGCCAAGCGGGGGGCCCCACCTACGAGCAGTACTTC
CASSQAGGPTYEQYF
>TRBV2|.|TRBD1|TRBJ1-4
TGTGCCAGCAGGCCGGGACAGGGGGATGAAAAACTGTTTTTT
CASRPGQGDEKLFF
>TRBV15|.|.|TRBJ2-7
TGTGCCACCAGCACAGGGGGGCATACAGTCTTCTACGAGCAGTACTTC
CATSTGGHTVFYEQYF
>TRBV19|few|TRBD1|TRBJ1-5
TGTGCCAGTAGTACCCGGGACAGGGGCTATCAGCCCCAGCATTTT
CASSTRDRGYQPQHF
>TRBV2|.|.|TRBJ1-2
TGTGCCAGCAACCCTACGGGTGTGAGCTATGGCTACACCTTC
CASNPTGVSYGYTF
>TRBV6-5|.|TRBD1|TRBJ2-3
TGTGCCAGCAGCCCGGGACAGGGGATCACAGATACGCAGTATTTT
CASSPGQGITDTQYF
>TRBV2|.|TRBD2|TRBJ2-7
TGTGCCAGCAGTGGGACTAGCGGGCGCTCCTCCTACGAGCAGTACTTC
CASSGTSGRSSYEQYF